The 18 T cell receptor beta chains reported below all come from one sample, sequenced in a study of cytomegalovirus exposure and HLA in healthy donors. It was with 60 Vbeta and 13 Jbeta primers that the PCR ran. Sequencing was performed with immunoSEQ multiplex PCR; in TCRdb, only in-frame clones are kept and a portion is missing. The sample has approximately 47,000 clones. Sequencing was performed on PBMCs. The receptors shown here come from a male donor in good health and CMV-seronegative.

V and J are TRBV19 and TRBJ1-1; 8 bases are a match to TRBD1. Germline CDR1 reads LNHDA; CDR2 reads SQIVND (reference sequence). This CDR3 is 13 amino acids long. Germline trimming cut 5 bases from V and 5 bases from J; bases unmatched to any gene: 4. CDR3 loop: CASSSDRGTEAFF. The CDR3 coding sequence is TGTGCCAGTAGTTCCGACAGGGGTACTGAAGCTTTCTTT.

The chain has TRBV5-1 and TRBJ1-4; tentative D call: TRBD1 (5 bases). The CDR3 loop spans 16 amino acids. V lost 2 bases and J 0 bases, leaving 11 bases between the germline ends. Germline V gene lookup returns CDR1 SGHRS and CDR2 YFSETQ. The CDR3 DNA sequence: TGCGCCAGCAGCTTAACAGGCTTTGCAACTAATGAAAAACTGTTTTTT. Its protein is CASSLTGFATNEKLFF.

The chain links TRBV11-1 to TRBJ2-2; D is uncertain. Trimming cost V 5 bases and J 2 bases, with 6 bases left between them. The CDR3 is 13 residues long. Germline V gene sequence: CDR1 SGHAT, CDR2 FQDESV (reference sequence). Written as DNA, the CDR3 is TGTGCCAGCAGCACCGGTAACACCGGGGAGCTGTTTTTT. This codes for CASSTGNTGELFF.

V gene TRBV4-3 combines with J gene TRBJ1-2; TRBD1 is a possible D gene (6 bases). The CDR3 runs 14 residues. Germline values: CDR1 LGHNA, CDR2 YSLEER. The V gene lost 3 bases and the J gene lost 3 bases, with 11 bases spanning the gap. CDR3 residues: CASSHLTGDYGYTF. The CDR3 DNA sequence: TGCGCCAGCAGCCACCTGACAGGTGACTATGGCTACACCTTC.

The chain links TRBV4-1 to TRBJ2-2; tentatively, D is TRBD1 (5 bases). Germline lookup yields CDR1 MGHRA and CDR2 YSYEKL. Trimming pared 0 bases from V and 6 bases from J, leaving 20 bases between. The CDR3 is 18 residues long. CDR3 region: CASSQEVSGRGWAGELFF. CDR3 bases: TGCGCCAGCAGCCAAGAAGTTAGTGGAAGGGGTTGGGCCGGGGAGCTGTTTTTT.

CDR3 protein: CASSRESSGGRHNEQFF. The CDR3 DNA sequence: TGTGCCAGCTCACGGGAGTCTAGCGGGGGCAGGCACAATGAGCAGTTCTTC. The chain couples TRBV18 to TRBJ2-1; 10 bases match TRBD2. Germline-derived CDR1 and CDR2 are KGHSH and LQKENI. The ends lost 4 bases at V and 5 bases at J; junction bases unmatched: 11. The CDR3 covers 17 residues.

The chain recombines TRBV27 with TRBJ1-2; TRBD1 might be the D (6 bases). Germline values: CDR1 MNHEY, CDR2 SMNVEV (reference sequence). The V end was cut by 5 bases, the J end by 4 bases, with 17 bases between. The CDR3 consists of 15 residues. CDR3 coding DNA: TGTGCCAGCAGTCCGTTGGACAGATCTTCCTATGGCTACACCTTC. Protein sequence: CASSPLDRSSYGYTF.

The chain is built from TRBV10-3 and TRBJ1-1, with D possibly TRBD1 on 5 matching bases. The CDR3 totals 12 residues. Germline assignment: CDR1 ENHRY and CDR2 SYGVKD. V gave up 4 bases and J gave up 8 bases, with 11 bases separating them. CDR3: CAISVRGDEAFF. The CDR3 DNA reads TGTGCCATCAGTGTTCGGGGGGACGAAGCTTTCTTT.

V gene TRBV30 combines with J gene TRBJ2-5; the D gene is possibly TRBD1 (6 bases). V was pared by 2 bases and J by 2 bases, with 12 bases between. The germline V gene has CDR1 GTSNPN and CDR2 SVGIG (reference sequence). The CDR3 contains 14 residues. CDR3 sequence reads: CAWSNTGFQETQYF. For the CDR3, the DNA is TGTGCCTGGAGTAACACAGGGTTTCAAGAGACCCAGTACTTC.

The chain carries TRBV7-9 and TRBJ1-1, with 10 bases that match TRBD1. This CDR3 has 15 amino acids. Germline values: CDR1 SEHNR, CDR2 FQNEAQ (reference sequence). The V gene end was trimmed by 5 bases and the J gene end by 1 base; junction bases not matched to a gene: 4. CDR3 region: CASSMTGGANTEAFF. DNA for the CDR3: TGTGCCAGCAGCATGACAGGGGGCGCGAACACTGAAGCTTTCTTT.

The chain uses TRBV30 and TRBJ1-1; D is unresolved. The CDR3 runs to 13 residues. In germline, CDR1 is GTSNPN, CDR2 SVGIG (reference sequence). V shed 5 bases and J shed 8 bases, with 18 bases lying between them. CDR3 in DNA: TGTGCCTGGTCTATGGACTCGGTCTCGGAAGCTTTCTTT. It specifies CAWSMDSVSEAFF.

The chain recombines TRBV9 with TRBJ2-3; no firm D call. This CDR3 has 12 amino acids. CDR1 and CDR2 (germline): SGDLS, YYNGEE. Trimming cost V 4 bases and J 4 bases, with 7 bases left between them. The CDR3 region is CASSWRPDTQYF. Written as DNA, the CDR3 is TGTGCCAGCAGCTGGAGACCAGATACGCAGTATTTT.

The CDR3 protein is CASSAETSGGAQHF. The CDR3 DNA reads as TGTGCCAGCAGCGCCGAAACCTCCGGGGGGGCCCAGCATTTT. The chain couples TRBV9 to TRBJ1-5; maybe TRBD1 (5 bases). The CDR3 is 14 residues long. V was cut by 3 bases and J by 11 bases, with 18 bases left in between. CDR1 and CDR2 (germline): SGDLS, YYNGEE.

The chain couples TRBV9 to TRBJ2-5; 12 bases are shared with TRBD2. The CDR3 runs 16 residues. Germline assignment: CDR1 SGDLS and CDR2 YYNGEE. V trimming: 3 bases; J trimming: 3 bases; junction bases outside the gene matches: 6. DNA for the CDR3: TGTGCCAGCAGCGAAGGGGGACTAGCGGGTAAAGAGACCCAGTACTTC. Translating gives CASSEGGLAGKETQYF.

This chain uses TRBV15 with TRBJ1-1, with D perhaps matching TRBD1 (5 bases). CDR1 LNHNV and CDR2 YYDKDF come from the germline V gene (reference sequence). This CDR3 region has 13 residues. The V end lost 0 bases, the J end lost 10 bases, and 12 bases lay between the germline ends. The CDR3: CATSRDKRTRAFF. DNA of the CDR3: TGTGCCACCAGCAGAGATAAACGGACACGAGCTTTCTTT.

The CDR3 loop is CACGQGNQPQHF. The CDR3 DNA sequence: TGTGCCTGTGGACAGGGCAATCAGCCCCAGCATTTT. The genes are TRBV19 and TRBJ1-5; TRBD1 matches 7 bases. CDR3 length: 12 residues. Unmatched junction bases numbered 3, after V lost 11 bases and J lost 2 bases. The germline V gene has CDR1 LNHDA and CDR2 SQIVND (reference sequence).

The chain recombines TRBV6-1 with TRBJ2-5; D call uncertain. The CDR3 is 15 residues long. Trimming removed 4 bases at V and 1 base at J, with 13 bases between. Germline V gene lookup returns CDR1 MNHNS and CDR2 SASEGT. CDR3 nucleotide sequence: TGTGCCAGCAGTGTTGTGCTTCACGGCCAAGAGACCCAGTACTTC. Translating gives CASSVVLHGQETQYF.

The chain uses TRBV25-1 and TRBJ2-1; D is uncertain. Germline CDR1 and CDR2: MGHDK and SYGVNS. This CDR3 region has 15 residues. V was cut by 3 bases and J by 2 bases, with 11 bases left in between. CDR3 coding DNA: TGTGCCAGCAGTGACAGGTACCGGACCTACAATGAGCAGTTCTTC. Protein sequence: CASSDRYRTYNEQFF.